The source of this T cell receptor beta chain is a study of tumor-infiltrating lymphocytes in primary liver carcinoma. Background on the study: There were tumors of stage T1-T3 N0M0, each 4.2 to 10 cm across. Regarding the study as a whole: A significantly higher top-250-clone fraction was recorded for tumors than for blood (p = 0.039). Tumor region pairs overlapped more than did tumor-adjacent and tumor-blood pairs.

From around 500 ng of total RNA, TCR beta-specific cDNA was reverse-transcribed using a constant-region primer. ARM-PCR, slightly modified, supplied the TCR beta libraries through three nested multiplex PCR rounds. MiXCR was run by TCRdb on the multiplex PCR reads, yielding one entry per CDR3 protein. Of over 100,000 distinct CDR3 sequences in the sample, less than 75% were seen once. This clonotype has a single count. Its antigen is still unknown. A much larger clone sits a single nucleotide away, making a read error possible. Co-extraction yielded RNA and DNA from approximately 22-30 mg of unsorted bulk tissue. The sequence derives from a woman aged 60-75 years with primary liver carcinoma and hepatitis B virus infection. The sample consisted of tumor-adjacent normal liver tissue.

The CDR3 protein is CASSLGGRMEDKQYF. Here the CDR3 DNA reads TGTGCCAGCAGCTTGGGCGGGAGAATGGAAGATAAGCAGTATTTT. The V and J genes are TRBV7-9 and TRBJ2-3, with 7 bases fitting TRBD2. Germline V CDR1 and CDR2: SEHNR, FQNEAQ (reference sequence). This CDR3 region has 15 residues.